The 3 T cell receptor beta chains in this list originate from one sample, sequenced in a study of T cell repertoires in cytomegalovirus infection. TCRdb reanalysed the reads using MiXCR and keeps one entry per CDR3 protein. The sample has roughly 500,000 distinct CDR3 sequences, about 11% seen once. Specimen: PBMCs. These TCRs come from a human donor in good health (CMV status not recorded). Some clones in this sample may be carry-over from other donors' samples.

This clonotype was detected many times. V and J are TRBV11-2 and TRBJ1-1; 8 nucleotides line up with TRBD1. V lost 1 base and J lost 3; bases outside the gene matches: 19. The CDR3 covers 20 residues. Germline V gives CDR1 SGHAT, CDR2 FQNNGV. The CDR3 sequence: CASSLGRGSQGALSDTEAFF. The CDR3 region has the DNA TGTGCCAGCAGCTTAGGGCGTGGATCTCAGGGGGCACTTTCCGACACTGAAGCTTTCTTT.

This clonotype appeared many times. The CDR3 DNA follows: TGTGCCAGTAAGGGCAGGGGGTACAGTGAAGCTTTCTTT. This codes for CASKGRGYSEAFF. The rearrangement uses TRBV19 and TRBJ1-1; 7 nucleotides align to TRBD1. Per germline, CDR1 LNHDA and CDR2 SQIVND (reference sequence). CDR3 size: 13 residues. The ends lost 7 bases at V and 7 bases at J; junction bases unmatched: 9.

CDR3 DNA sequence: TGTGCCAGCAGCTTTGGTCGTGGAAACACCATATATTTT. The encoded protein is CASSFGRGNTIYF. The rearrangement joins TRBV13 to TRBJ1-3, with no clear D. The CDR3 is 13 residues long. Trimming took 3 bases from V and 3 from J, leaving 6 bases between them. Germline loops: CDR1 PRHDT, CDR2 FYEKMQ (reference sequence).